The entry that follows covers one T cell receptor (beta chain) sequence. Using immunoSEQ multiplex PCR, the repertoire was profiled, and TCRdb retains in-frame clones only, with some absent. The sample holds approximately 190,000 clones, about 88% seen once. Trimming removed 2 bases from V and 7 bases from J, with 24 bases in between. Germline V gene lookup returns CDR1 MNHEY and CDR2 SVGEGT. The CDR3 extends over 17 amino acids. The record originates from a study of blood T cell repertoires in COVID-19. The chain links TRBV6-2 or TRBV6-3 to TRBJ2-7; possible D gene TRBD1, 6 bases. Specimen: peripheral blood. The clonotype originates from a middle-aged woman who had recovered from COVID-19. CDR3 sequence: CASSYEVGVAGDREQYF. CDR3 DNA: TGTGCCAGCAGTTACGAGGTTGGGGTGGCAGGGGATCGAGAGCAGTACTTC.